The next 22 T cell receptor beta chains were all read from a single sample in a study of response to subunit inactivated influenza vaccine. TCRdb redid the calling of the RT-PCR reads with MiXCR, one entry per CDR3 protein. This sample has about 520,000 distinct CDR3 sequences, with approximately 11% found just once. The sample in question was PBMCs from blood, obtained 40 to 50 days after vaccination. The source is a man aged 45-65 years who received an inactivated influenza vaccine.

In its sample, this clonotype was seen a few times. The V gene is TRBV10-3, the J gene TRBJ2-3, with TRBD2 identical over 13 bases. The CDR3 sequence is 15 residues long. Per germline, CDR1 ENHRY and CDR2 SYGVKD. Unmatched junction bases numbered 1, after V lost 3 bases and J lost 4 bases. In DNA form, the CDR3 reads TGTGCCATCAGTGAACTAGCGGGGGGGGCAGATACGCAGTATTTT. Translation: CAISELAGGADTQYF.

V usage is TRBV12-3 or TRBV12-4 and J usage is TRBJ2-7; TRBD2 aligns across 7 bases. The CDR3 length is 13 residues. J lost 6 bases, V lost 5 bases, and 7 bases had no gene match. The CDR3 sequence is CASSPLTSSEQYF. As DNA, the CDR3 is TGTGCCAGCAGTCCTTTGACTAGCAGCGAGCAGTACTTC.

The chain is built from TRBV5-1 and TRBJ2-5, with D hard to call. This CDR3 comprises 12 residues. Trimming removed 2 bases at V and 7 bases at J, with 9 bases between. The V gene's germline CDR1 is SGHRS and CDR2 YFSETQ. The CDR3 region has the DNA TGCGCCAGCAGCTTCGATAGGGCGACCCAGTACTTC. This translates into CASSFDRATQYF.

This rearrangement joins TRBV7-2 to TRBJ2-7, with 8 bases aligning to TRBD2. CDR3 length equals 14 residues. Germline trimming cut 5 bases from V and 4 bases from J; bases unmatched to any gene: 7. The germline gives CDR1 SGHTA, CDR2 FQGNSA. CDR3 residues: CASSQPGGAYEQYF. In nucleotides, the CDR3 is TGTGCCAGCAGCCAGCCCGGGGGGGCATACGAGCAGTACTTC. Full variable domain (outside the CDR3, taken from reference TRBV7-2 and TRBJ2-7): GAGVSQSPSNKVTEKGKDVELRCDPISGHTALYWYRQSLGQGLEFLIYFQGNSAPDKSGLPSDRFSAERTGGSVSTLTIQRTQQEDSAVYLCASSQPGGAYEQYFGPGTRLTVT.

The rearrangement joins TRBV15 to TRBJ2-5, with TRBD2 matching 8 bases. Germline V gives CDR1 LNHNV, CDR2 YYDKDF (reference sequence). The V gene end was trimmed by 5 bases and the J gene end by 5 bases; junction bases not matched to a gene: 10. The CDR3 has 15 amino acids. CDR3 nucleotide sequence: TGTGCCACCAGCGCCTCTAGCGGGTTGGGGGAGACCCAGTACTTC. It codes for CATSASSGLGETQYF. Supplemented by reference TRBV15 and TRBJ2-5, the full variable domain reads DAMVIQNPRYQVTQFGKPVTLSCSQTLNHNVMYWYQQKSSQAPKLLFHYYDKDFNNEADTPDNFQSRRPNTSFCFLDIRSPGLGDTAMYLCATSASSGLGETQYFGPGTRLLVL.

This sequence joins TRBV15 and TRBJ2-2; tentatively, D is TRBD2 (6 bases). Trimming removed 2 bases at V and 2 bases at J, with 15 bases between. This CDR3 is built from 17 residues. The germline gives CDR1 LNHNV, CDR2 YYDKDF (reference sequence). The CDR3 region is CATSRRPGTRNTGELFF. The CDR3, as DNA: TGTGCCACCAGCAGACGCCCGGGGACTCGAAACACCGGGGAGCTGTTTTTT.

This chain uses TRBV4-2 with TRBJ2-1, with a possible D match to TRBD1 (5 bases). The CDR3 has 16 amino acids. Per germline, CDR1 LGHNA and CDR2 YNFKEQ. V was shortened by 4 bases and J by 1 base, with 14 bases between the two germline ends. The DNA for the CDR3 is TGTGCCAGCAGCCTTGGACACTCCGGGTCCTACAATGAGCAGTTCTTC. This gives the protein CASSLGHSGSYNEQFF.

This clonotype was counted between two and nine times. Here the CDR3 reads CSAPQGDTEAFF. The CDR3 DNA is TGCAGTGCTCCTCAAGGGGACACTGAAGCTTTCTTT. The V and J genes are TRBV20-1 and TRBJ1-1, with D maybe TRBD1 (5 bases). CDR1 and CDR2 from the germline V gene are DFQATT and SNEGSKA (reference sequence). The CDR3 has 12 amino acids. Trimming stripped 5 bases from V and 3 bases from J, with 10 bases between.

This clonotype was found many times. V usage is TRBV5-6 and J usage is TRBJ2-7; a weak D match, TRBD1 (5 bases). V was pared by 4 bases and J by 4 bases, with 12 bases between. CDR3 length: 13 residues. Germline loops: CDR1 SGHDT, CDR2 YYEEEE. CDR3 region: CASSQGTSYEQYF. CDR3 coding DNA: TGTGCCAGCAGCCAGGGAACCTCTTACGAGCAGTACTTC.

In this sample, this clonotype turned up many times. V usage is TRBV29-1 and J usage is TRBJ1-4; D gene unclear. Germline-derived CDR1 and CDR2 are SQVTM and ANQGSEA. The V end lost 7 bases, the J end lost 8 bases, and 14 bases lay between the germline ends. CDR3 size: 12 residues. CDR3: CSARPGGEKLFF. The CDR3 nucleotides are TGCAGCGCCCGTCCGGGCGGGGAAAAACTGTTTTTT.

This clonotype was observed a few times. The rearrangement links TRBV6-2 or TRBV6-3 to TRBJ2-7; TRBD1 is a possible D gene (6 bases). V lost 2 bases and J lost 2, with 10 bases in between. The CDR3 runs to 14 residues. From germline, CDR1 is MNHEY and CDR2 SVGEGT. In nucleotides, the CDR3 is TGTGCCAGCAGTTACGACAGGTATCCCTACGAGCAGTACTTC. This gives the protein CASSYDRYPYEQYF.

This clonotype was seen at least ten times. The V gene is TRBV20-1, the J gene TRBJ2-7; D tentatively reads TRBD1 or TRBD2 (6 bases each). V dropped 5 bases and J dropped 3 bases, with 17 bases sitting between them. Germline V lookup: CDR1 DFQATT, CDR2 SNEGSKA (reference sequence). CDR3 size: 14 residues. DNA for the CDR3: TGCAGTGCTCCCAACGTCCGGGGGCACTACGAGCAGTACTTC. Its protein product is CSAPNVRGHYEQYF.

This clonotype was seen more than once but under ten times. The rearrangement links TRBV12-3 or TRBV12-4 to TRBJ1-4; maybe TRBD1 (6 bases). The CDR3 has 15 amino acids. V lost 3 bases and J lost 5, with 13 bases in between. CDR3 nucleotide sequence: TGTGCCAGCAGTTTCCTCGGACAGATAAATGAAAAACTGTTTTTT. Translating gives CASSFLGQINEKLFF.

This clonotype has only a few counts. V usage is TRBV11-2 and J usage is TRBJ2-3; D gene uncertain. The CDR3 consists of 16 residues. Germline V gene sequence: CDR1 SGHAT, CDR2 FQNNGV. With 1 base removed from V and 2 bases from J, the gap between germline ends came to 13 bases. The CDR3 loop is CASSLAAALATDTQYF. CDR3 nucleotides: TGTGCCAGCAGCTTAGCGGCAGCCCTGGCCACAGATACGCAGTATTTT. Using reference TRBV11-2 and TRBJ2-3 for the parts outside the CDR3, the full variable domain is EAGVAQSPRYKIIEKRQSVAFWCNPISGHATLYWYQQILGQGPKLLIQFQNNGVVDDSQLPKDRFSAERLKGVDSTLKIQPAKLEDSAVYLCASSLAAALATDTQYFGPGTRLTVL.

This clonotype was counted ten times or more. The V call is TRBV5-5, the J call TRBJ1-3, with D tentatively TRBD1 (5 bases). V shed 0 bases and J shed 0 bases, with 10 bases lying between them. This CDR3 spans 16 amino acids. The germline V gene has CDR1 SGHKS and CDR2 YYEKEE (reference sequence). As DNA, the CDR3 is TGTGCCAGCAGCTTGGAGCAGGGCCTCTCTGGAAACACCATATATTTT. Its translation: CASSLEQGLSGNTIYF.

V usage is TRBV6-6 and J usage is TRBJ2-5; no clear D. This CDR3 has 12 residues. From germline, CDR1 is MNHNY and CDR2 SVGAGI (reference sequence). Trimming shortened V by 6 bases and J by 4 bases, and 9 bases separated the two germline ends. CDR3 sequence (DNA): TGTGCCAGCAGCCAGGTTCTAGAGACCCAGTACTTC. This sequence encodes CASSQVLETQYF.

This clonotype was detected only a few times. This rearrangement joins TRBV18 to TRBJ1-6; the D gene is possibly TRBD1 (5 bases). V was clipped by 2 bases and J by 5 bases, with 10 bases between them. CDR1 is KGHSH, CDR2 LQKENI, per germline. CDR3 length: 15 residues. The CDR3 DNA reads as TGTGCCAGCTCACCAGGACAAACCAATAATTCACCCCTCCACTTT. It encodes CASSPGQTNNSPLHF.

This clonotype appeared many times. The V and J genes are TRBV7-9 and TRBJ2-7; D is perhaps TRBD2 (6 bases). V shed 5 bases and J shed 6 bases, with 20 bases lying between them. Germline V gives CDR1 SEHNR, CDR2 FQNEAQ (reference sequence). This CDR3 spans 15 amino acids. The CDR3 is CASSKDPGQGGEQYF. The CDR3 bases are TGTGCCAGCAGCAAAGACCCGGGGCAGGGAGGCGAGCAGTACTTC.

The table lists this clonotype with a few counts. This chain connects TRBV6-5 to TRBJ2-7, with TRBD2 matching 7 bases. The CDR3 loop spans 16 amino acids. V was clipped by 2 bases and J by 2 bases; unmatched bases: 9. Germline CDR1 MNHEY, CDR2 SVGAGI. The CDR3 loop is CASSYGTGGGTYEQYF. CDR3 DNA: TGTGCCAGCAGTTACGGAACGGGAGGCGGCACCTACGAGCAGTACTTC.

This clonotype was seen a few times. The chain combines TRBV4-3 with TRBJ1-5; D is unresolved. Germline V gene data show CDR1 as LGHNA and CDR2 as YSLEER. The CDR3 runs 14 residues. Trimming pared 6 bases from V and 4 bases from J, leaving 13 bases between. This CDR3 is CASSLAARNQPQHF. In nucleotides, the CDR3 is TGCGCCAGCAGTTTGGCGGCACGAAATCAGCCCCAGCATTTT.

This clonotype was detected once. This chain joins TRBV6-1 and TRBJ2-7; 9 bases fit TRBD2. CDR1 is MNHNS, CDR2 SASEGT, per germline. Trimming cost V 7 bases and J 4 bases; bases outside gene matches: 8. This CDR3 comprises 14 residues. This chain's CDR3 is CASTSPSGRYEQYF. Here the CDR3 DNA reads TGTGCCAGCACCTCTCCAAGCGGGAGGTACGAGCAGTACTTC.

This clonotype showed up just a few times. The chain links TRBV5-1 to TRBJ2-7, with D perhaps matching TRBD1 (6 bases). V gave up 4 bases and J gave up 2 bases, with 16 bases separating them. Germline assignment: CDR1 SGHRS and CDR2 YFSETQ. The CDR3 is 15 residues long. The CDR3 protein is CASSPLGQMPYEQYF. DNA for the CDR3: TGCGCCAGCAGCCCCCTTGGACAGATGCCCTACGAGCAGTACTTC. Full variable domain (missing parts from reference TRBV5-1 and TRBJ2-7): KAGVTQTPRYLIKTRGQQVTLSCSPISGHRSVSWYQQTPGQGLQFLFEYFSETQRNKGNFPGRFSGRQFSNSRSEMNVSTLELGDSALYLCASSPLGQMPYEQYFGPGTRLTVT.